This T cell receptor (beta chain) was identified in a study of regulatory T cells in long-lasting Graves disease. This clonotype was seen ten or more times. Its antigen is unknown. With V trimmed by 4 bases and J by 4 bases, 7 bases remained unmatched. Germline CDR1 reads ENHRY; CDR2 reads SYGVKD. The CDR3 is made up of 16 amino acids. Construction of TCR beta libraries relied on iRepertoire HTBI primers and on Arm-PCR targeting CDR3 regions. Each CDR3 protein is one row after TCRdb ran MiXCR on the multiplex PCR reads. The sample lists some 440,000 distinct CDR3 sequences; around 20% were seen once. Time point reported: persistent/refractory GD, antithyroid drugs over 5 years with positive TRAb. Generation of the TCR library employed RNA extracted from PBMCs. Graves' disease diagnosis relied on American Thyroid Association guidelines. Findings and limits, study-wide: Patients with persistent disease showed a bias toward TRBV28, TRBJ1-2 and TRBJ2-5. For persistent Graves' patients, TCR diversity was lower than for newly diagnosed ones.

The chain carries TRBV10-3 and TRBJ2-5, with 12 bases matching TRBD2. The receptor was derived from a female donor with Graves disease. The material was peripheral blood mononuclear cells (PBMCs), obtained when the disease was refractory, from a patient treated with antithyroid drugs. The CDR3: CAISATRLAGVETQYF. CDR3 in DNA: TGTGCCATCAGTGCGACCCGACTAGCGGGAGTAGAGACCCAGTACTTC.